These T cell receptor beta chains were read from a single sample in a study of blood T cell repertoires in COVID-19. The table came from immunoSEQ multiplex PCR; TCRdb's copy has only in-frame clones and leaves some out. The data contain about 180,000 clones, around 85% of them singletons. Sequencing was performed on peripheral blood. Receptor source: a person aged 65 to 85 with COVID-19, enrolled during active disease. Both conserved end residues are part of each CDR3. The order of the fields is clone size, D gene, J gene, V gene, CDR3 protein, CDR3 DNA. D genes are given only for firm matches. The listing skips clone size in some rows; elsewhere it reads once, few, many or a size class.

size: -
D: TRBD2
J: TRBJ2-5
V: TRBV5-4
CDR3: CASSRAGLQETQYF
DNA: TGTGCCAGCAGCCGAGCGGGGCTTCAAGAGACCCAGTACTTC

size: -
D: TRBD1
J: TRBJ1-6
V: TRBV28
CDR3: CASSHGQGNYSPLHF
DNA: TGTGCCAGCAGTCACGGACAGGGGAACTATTCACCCCTCCACTTT

size: -
D: -
J: TRBJ2-1
V: TRBV9
CDR3: CASSAEGRGYNEQFF
DNA: TGTGCCAGCAGCGCCGAGGGCAGGGGATACAATGAGCAGTTCTTC

size: -
D: TRBD1
J: TRBJ2-1
V: TRBV7-7
CDR3: CASSPGQGGYNEQFF
DNA: TGTGCCAGCAGCCCGGGACAGGGGGGCTACAATGAGCAGTTCTTC

size: -
D: TRBD1
J: TRBJ1-5
V: TRBV28
CDR3: CASSSDRRYNQPQHF
DNA: TGTGCCAGCAGTTCGGACAGGCGATACAATCAGCCCCAGCATTTT

size: -
D: -
J: TRBJ2-7
V: TRBV18
CDR3: CASSLEHDYEQYF
DNA: TGTGCCAGCTCTCTAGAACATGATTACGAGCAGTACTTC

size: -
D: TRBD2
J: TRBJ2-7
V: TRBV28
CDR3: CASSLGLAGREQYF
DNA: TGTGCCAGCAGTTTAGGGCTAGCGGGACGGGAGCAGTACTTC

size: -
D: -
J: TRBJ1-3
V: TRBV25-1
CDR3: CASSEWQISGNTIYF
DNA: TGTGCCAGCAGTGAATGGCAAATCTCTGGAAACACCATATATTTT

size: -
D: TRBD1
J: TRBJ1-4
V: TRBV5-1
CDR3: CASTRGRGTNEKLFF
DNA: TGCGCCAGCACCCGAGGCAGGGGGACTAATGAAAAACTGTTTTTT

size: -
D: TRBD2
J: TRBJ2-7
V: TRBV9
CDR3: CASSVEERGAYEQYF
DNA: TGTGCCAGCAGCGTAGAGGAGCGGGGGGCCTACGAGCAGTACTTC

size: -
D: TRBD2
J: TRBJ2-2
V: TRBV7-2
CDR3: CASSFSLAGGPGELFF
DNA: TGTGCCAGCAGCTTCTCACTAGCGGGAGGGCCCGGGGAGCTGTTTTTT

size: -
D: -
J: TRBJ2-5
V: TRBV29-1
CDR3: CSAILEEEETQYF
DNA: TGCAGCGCCATCCTAGAGGAAGAAGAGACCCAGTACTTC

size: few
D: -
J: TRBJ1-1
V: TRBV28
CDR3: CASSFLGRPETFF
DNA: TGTGCCAGCAGTTTTTTGGGCAGACCCGAAACTTTCTTT

size: -
D: -
J: TRBJ1-4
V: TRBV29-1
CDR3: CSVEIGEKLFF
DNA: TGCAGCGTTGAGATCGGGGAAAAACTGTTTTTT

size: -
D: TRBD1
J: TRBJ2-7
V: TRBV28
CDR3: CASKYTAGTGGTYEQYF
DNA: TGTGCCAGCAAATATACGGCGGGGACAGGGGGGACCTACGAGCAGTACTTC

size: -
D: TRBD2
J: TRBJ2-2
V: TRBV9
CDR3: CASRVTSANTGELFF
DNA: TGTGCCAGCAGGGTTACTAGCGCGAACACCGGGGAGCTGTTTTTT

size: -
D: TRBD1
J: TRBJ2-1
V: TRBV5-8
CDR3: CASTLRTGGLSSSYNEQFF
DNA: TGTGCCAGCACCCTTAGGACAGGGGGACTGTCGAGCTCCTACAATGAGCAGTTCTTC

size: -
D: TRBD2
J: TRBJ2-2
V: TRBV27
CDR3: CASRKERGGPLDENTGELFF
DNA: TGTGCCAGCAGGAAGGAGCGGGGGGGGCCCTTAGATGAGAACACCGGGGAGCTGTTTTTT

size: once
D: -
J: TRBJ1-2
V: TRBV30
CDR3: CAWSPPYGYTF
DNA: TGTGCCTGGAGCCCTCCCTATGGCTACACCTTC

size: -
D: TRBD2
J: TRBJ2-3
V: TRBV4-2
CDR3: CASSQGGTSLTSTDTQYF
DNA: TGTGCCAGCAGCCAAGGGGGGACTAGCTTAACTAGCACAGATACGCAGTATTTT